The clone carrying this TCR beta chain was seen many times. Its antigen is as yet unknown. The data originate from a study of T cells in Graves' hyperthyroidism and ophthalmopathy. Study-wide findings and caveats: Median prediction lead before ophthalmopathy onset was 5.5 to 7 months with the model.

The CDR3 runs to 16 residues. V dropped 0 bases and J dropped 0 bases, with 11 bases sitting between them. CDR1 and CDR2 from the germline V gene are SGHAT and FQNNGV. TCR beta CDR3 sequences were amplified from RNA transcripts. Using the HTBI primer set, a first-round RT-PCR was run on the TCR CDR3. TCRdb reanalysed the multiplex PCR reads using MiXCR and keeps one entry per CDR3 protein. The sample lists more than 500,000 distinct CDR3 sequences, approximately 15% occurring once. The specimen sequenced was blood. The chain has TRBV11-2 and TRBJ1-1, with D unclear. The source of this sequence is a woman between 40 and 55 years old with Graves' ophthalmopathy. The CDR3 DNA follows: TGTGCCAGCAGCTTAGAAGCGGGGATGGTGAACACTGAAGCTTTCTTT. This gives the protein CASSLEAGMVNTEAFF.